A selection of T cell receptor beta chains follows, all from one sample in a study of somatic mutations in cytotoxic T cells in rheumatoid arthritis. Generated by immunoSEQ multiplex PCR, the TCRdb table keeps only in-frame clones and is missing some. In the table there are about 10,000 clones, around 91% of which are singletons. The material sequenced was CD4+ T cells sorted from blood. Every receptor here comes from a young woman with rheumatoid arthritis. The CDR3 runs from the conserved cysteine through the conserved F or W. Each record gives: CDR3 protein, CDR3 DNA, J gene, clone size, V gene, D gene. A D gene is named only where the DNA matches it firmly. Clone size is shown for a subset of rows, as once, few, many or a class of expanded clone.

CDR3: CASSPPTEPDTQYF
DNA: TGTGCCAGCAGCCCTCCCACAGAACCAGATACGCAGTATTTT
J: TRBJ2-3
size: -
V: TRBV7-3
D: -

CDR3: CASSEILAGGLETQYF
DNA: TGTGCCAGCAGTGAAATACTAGCGGGGGGGCTTGAGACCCAGTACTTC
J: TRBJ2-5
size: -
V: TRBV2
D: TRBD2

CDR3: CASSDVGRSNQPQHF
DNA: TGTGCCAGCAGTGATGTGGGGAGGAGCAATCAGCCCCAGCATTTT
J: TRBJ1-5
size: once
V: TRBV6-1
D: -

CDR3: CASSPSGTGQFF
DNA: TGTGCCAGCAGCCCCTCGGGTACGGGGCAGTTCTTC
J: TRBJ2-1
size: -
V: TRBV11-3
D: -

CDR3: CASSLWGTGSVTEAFF
DNA: TGTGCCAGCAGTTTATGGGGGACAGGGAGCGTCACTGAAGCTTTCTTT
J: TRBJ1-1
size: -
V: TRBV27
D: TRBD1

CDR3: CASSVQGKGNSPLHF
DNA: TGTGCCAGCAGTGTACAGGGGAAGGGGAATTCACCCCTCCACTTT
J: TRBJ1-6
size: -
V: TRBV27
D: TRBD1

CDR3: CASSPPLGGRRTDTQYF
DNA: TGTGCCAGCTCACCCCCCCTTGGCGGGAGGAGGACAGATACGCAGTATTTT
J: TRBJ2-3
size: -
V: TRBV18
D: TRBD2

CDR3: CASSQGAAGGSYNEQFF
DNA: TGCGCCAGCAGCCAAGGAGCGGCGGGAGGATCCTACAATGAGCAGTTCTTC
J: TRBJ2-1
size: -
V: TRBV4-1
D: TRBD2

CDR3: CASSYHTSGRHEQYF
DNA: TGTGCCAGCAGTTACCATACTAGCGGGAGACACGAGCAGTACTTC
J: TRBJ2-7
size: few
V: TRBV6-6
D: TRBD2

CDR3: CAISDRGTYEQYF
DNA: TGTGCCATCAGTGATCGGGGGACCTACGAGCAGTACTTC
J: TRBJ2-7
size: -
V: TRBV10-3
D: -

CDR3: CASSHSTGGVYGYTF
DNA: TGCGCCAGCAGCCATTCGACAGGGGGCGTCTATGGCTACACCTTC
J: TRBJ1-2
size: -
V: TRBV4-3
D: TRBD1

CDR3: CASSESLETQYF
DNA: TGCGCCAGCAGTGAGTCTCTAGAGACCCAGTACTTC
J: TRBJ2-5
size: -
V: TRBV10-1
D: -

CDR3: CASGAGENTIYF
DNA: TGTGCCAGCGGGGCAGGGGAAAACACCATATATTTT
J: TRBJ1-3
size: few
V: TRBV6-5
D: -

CDR3: CSVGLGGGGYTF
DNA: TGCAGCGTTGGGCTGGGGGGTGGAGGCTACACCTTC
J: TRBJ1-2
size: few
V: TRBV29-1
D: -

CDR3: CATSGTPPGGYGYTF
DNA: TGTGCCACCAGCGGAACGCCCCCAGGTGGCTATGGCTACACCTTC
J: TRBJ1-2
size: -
V: TRBV15
D: -

CDR3: CASSITSGYTDTQYF
DNA: TGTGCCAGTAGTATAACTAGCGGGTACACAGATACGCAGTATTTT
J: TRBJ2-3
size: -
V: TRBV19
D: TRBD2

CDR3: CASRDRPINTEAFF
DNA: TGTGCCAGCAGGGACAGACCTATTAACACTGAAGCTTTCTTT
J: TRBJ1-1
size: -
V: TRBV2
D: -

CDR3: CASRPSGTHTEAFF
DNA: TGTGCCAGCAGGCCTTCCGGGACACACACTGAAGCTTTCTTT
J: TRBJ1-1
size: -
V: TRBV6-1
D: -

CDR3: CATSRADLAKNIQYF
DNA: TGTGCCACCTCTAGAGCGGACCTAGCCAAAAACATTCAGTACTTC
J: TRBJ2-4
size: -
V: TRBV6-5
D: -

CDR3: CAISGREGGSGELFF
DNA: TGTGCCATCAGTGGCCGGGAGGGGGGGTCCGGGGAGCTGTTTTTT
J: TRBJ2-2
size: -
V: TRBV10-3
D: TRBD2

CDR3: CASSSYFGRGGLNEQFF
DNA: TGTGCCAGCAGCTCGTACTTTGGGCGGGGGGGCCTCAATGAGCAGTTCTTC
J: TRBJ2-1
size: -
V: TRBV7-2
D: TRBD2

CDR3: CASSLWAAGGGQPQHF
DNA: TGTGCCAGCAGTTTATGGGCGGCAGGGGGCGGTCAGCCCCAGCATTTT
J: TRBJ1-5
size: -
V: TRBV28
D: TRBD1